This is a list of T cell receptor beta chains from one sample in a study of blood T cell repertoires in COVID-19. Using immunoSEQ multiplex PCR, the repertoire was profiled, and TCRdb retains in-frame clones only, with some absent. The sample has 250,000 or so clones; roughly 82% are singletons. The sequenced sample was PBMCs or T cells enriched from blood (not recorded which). The receptors come from a woman between 50 and 59 years old who had recovered from COVID-19. CDR3s include the opening cysteine and the closing phenylalanine or tryptophan. D genes are given only for firm matches. Clone size appears in some rows only: once, few, many, or a class for an expanded clone.

TRBJ1-4	TRBD1	-	TRBV7-8	CASSGRGALEKLFF	TGTGCCAGCAGCGGCAGGGGGGCCTTGGAAAAACTGTTTTTT
TRBJ1-4	-	once	TRBV7-9	CASSLGTASNEKLFF	TGTGCCAGCAGCTTAGGGACAGCATCTAATGAAAAACTGTTTTTT
TRBJ2-5	-	-	TRBV18	CASSPPSRQETQYF	TGTGCCAGCTCACCACCCTCCAGGCAAGAGACCCAGTACTTC
TRBJ2-1	-	few	TRBV28	CATSKLGSYNEQFF	TGTGCCACCTCAAAGCTAGGCTCCTACAATGAGCAGTTCTTC
TRBJ1-1	-	-	TRBV11-1	CATRRGGDWDEAFF	TGTGCCACCAGACGGGGGGGCGATTGGGATGAAGCTTTCTTT
TRBJ2-5	-	-	TRBV28	CASTSTVVRETQYF	TGTGCCAGCACCTCTACAGTGGTCCGAGAGACCCAGTACTTC
TRBJ2-1	TRBD2	-	TRBV2	CASSGLAGGRNEQFF	TGTGCCAGCAGCGGACTAGCGGGAGGGAGGAATGAGCAGTTCTTC
TRBJ1-5	-	-	TRBV3-1/TRBV3-2	CASSQERQGGGQPQHF	TGTGCCAGCAGCCAAGAAAGGCAGGGTGGCGGTCAGCCCCAGCATTTT
TRBJ2-3	-	-	TRBV27	CASSLDWPGDTQYF	TGTGCCAGCAGTCTTGACTGGCCCGGGGATACGCAGTATTTT
TRBJ1-2	-	-	TRBV6-1	CASSEIRAGDYGYTF	TGTGCCAGCAGTGAAATCAGGGCAGGAGACTATGGCTACACCTTC
TRBJ1-5	TRBD1	-	TRBV7-2	CASSGGTGGGQPQHF	TGTGCCAGCAGCGGGGGAACAGGGGGCGGTCAGCCCCAGCATTTT
TRBJ2-7	TRBD2	once	TRBV19	CASSFGGESQYF	TGTGCCAGTAGTTTCGGGGGGGAATCGCAGTACTTC
TRBJ2-7	-	-	TRBV9	CASSSESGPRGQYF	TGTGCCAGCTCTTCAGAGTCCGGGCCCCGGGGGCAGTACTTC
TRBJ2-7	-	few	TRBV5-6	CASSLTRPSYEQYF	TGTGCCAGCAGCCTAACGCGGCCCTCCTACGAGCAGTACTTC
TRBJ2-1	-	-	TRBV4-2	CASSQDAGNEQFF	TGTGCCAGCAGCCAAGATGCCGGCAATGAGCAGTTCTTC
TRBJ1-5	-	-	TRBV5-6	CASSFRDGGVGQPQHF	TGTGCCAGCAGCTTTAGGGACGGGGGAGTAGGTCAGCCCCAGCATTTT
TRBJ2-7	-	-	TRBV6-2/TRBV6-3	CASSYSNSEAGNFYEQYF	TGTGCCAGCAGTTACTCGAACAGCGAGGCGGGAAATTTCTACGAGCAGTACTTC
TRBJ1-6	TRBD1	-	TRBV10-3	CAISGGTGDRSPLHF	TGTGCCATCAGTGGAGGGACAGGGGATCGGTCACCCCTCCACTTT
TRBJ1-5	-	few	TRBV24-1	CATSSGANQPQHF	TGTGCCACCAGTTCAGGGGCTAATCAGCCCCAGCATTTT
TRBJ1-2	-	-	TRBV4-1	CASSQRDKTNYGYTF	TGCGCCAGCAGCCAAAGGGACAAGACTAACTATGGCTACACCTTC
TRBJ2-7	TRBD2	-	TRBV5-8	CASSSYSGRGHEQYF	TGTGCCAGCAGCTCATATAGCGGGAGGGGCCACGAGCAGTACTTC
TRBJ2-7	TRBD2	once	TRBV5-1	CASSLEASGSFPYEQYF	TGCGCCAGCAGCTTGGAAGCTAGCGGGAGCTTTCCCTACGAGCAGTACTTC
TRBJ2-3	TRBD2	-	TRBV4-1	CASSPTSGGTDTQYF	TGCGCCAGCAGCCCGACTAGCGGGGGCACAGATACGCAGTATTTT